The following is a T cell receptor (beta chain) sequence with its context. This sample stems from a study of T cell responses to AZD1222 COVID-19 vaccine. Germline CDR1 is LNHDA and CDR2 is SQIVND (reference sequence). This CDR3 is 18 amino acids long. V was clipped by 2 bases and J by 0 bases, with 18 bases between them. Some second doses came at about 4 weeks and others at about 12 weeks; these were pooled. This table comes from immunoSEQ multiplex PCR, and its TCRdb copy is limited to in-frame clones, with some not included. This sample yields roughly 140,000 clones, of which more than 85% are seen a single time; approximately 3.3% belongs to the top ten.

This chain connects TRBV19 to TRBJ2-3; D ambiguous. Source: peripheral blood, taken 28 days after the second AZD1222 dose. This sequence originates from an adult who received the AZD1222 COVID-19 vaccine. CDR3 nucleotides: TGTGCCAGTAGTATAAGTGGGGTGAGGCAGAGGAGCACAGATACGCAGTATTTT. Amino acid sequence: CASSISGVRQRSTDTQYF. The complete variable domain, with remaining parts taken from reference TRBV19 and TRBJ2-3, reads DGGITQSPKYLFRKEGQNVTLSCEQNLNHDAMYWYRQDPGQGLRLIYYSQIVNDFQKGDIAEGYSVSREKKESFPLTVTSAQKNPTAFYLCASSISGVRQRSTDTQYFGPGTRLTVL.